These 32 T cell receptor beta chains were sequenced from one sample in a study of T cell responses to AZD1222 COVID-19 vaccine. The assay was immunoSEQ multiplex PCR, and TCRdb's table has in-frame clones only and misses some. The table records about 270,000 clones, approximately 94% of them present only once. The sample was peripheral blood, taken 28 days after the second AZD1222 dose. The receptor set was obtained from an adult who received the AZD1222 COVID-19 vaccine.

This sequence joins TRBV2 and TRBJ2-7; D remains ambiguous. Germline-derived CDR1 and CDR2 are SNHLY and FYNNEI. Trimming took 3 bases from V and 2 from J, leaving 14 bases between them. This CDR3 is built from 15 residues. CDR3 in DNA: TGTGCCAGCAGTGATCCCGGGCCTTGGCCCTACGAGCAGTACTTC. This encodes CASSDPGPWPYEQYF.

The J gene is TRBJ1-3, the V gene TRBV18, with D unresolved. This CDR3 is 16 amino acids long. Germline V lookup: CDR1 KGHSH, CDR2 LQKENI. The germline V and J ends were trimmed by 0 bases and 0 bases, with 9 bases remaining between them. This CDR3 reads CASSPPTPYSGNTIYF. CDR3 nucleotide sequence: TGTGCCAGCTCACCACCTACACCATACTCTGGAAACACCATATATTTT.

J is TRBJ2-3 and V is TRBV6-6, with D possibly being TRBD1 (5 bases). CDR1 MNHNY and CDR2 SVGAGI come from the germline V gene (reference sequence). The CDR3 loop spans 13 amino acids. V gave up 2 bases and J gave up 4 bases, with 7 bases separating them. This chain's CDR3 is CASSYPGSDTQYF. The CDR3 nucleotides read TGTGCCAGCAGTTACCCAGGGTCAGATACGCAGTATTTT.

CDR3 loop: CSASLNDEQYF. The CDR3 DNA is TGCAGTGCTAGCCTCAATGACGAGCAGTACTTC. The V and J genes are TRBV20-1 and TRBJ2-7; D gene ambiguous. Trimming left V 3 bases short and J 5 bases short, with 8 bases between. CDR1 and CDR2 from the germline V gene are DFQATT and SNEGSKA (reference sequence). The CDR3 runs 11 residues.

The genes are TRBV6-5 and TRBJ1-2; D is unclear. V was clipped by 0 bases and J by 8 bases, with 13 bases between them. The CDR3 spans 14 residues. Germline V gene data show CDR1 as MNHEY and CDR2 as SVGAGI. Written as DNA, the CDR3 is TGTGCCAGCAGTTACTCGAGTGGGTCAGAGGGCTACACCTTC. Translating it yields CASSYSSGSEGYTF.

CDR3 nucleotides: TGTGCCAGCAGCGGGGGGCGCAGGGGGCGCGGCGATGAGCAGTTCTTC. Translating it yields CASSGGRRGRGDEQFF. The V gene is TRBV7-9, the J gene TRBJ2-1; 8 nucleotides line up with TRBD1. CDR3 size: 16 residues. The V and J ends lost 5 bases and 8 bases, in that order; junction bases with no gene match: 14. Germline V gene lookup returns CDR1 SEHNR and CDR2 FQNEAQ (reference sequence). The complete variable domain, with remaining parts taken from reference TRBV7-9 and TRBJ2-1, reads DTGVSQNPRHKITKRGQNVTFRCDPISEHNRLYWYRQTLGQGPEFLTYFQNEAQLEKSRLLSDRFSAERPKGSFSTLEIQRTEQGDSAMYLCASSGGRRGRGDEQFFGPGTRLTVL.

This chain links TRBV27 with TRBJ2-1, with 7 nucleotides matching TRBD1. Germline V lookup: CDR1 MNHEY, CDR2 SMNVEV (reference sequence). V trimming: 6 bases; J trimming: 6 bases; junction bases outside the gene matches: 5. This CDR3 region has 13 residues. The CDR3 nucleotides read TGTGCCAGCAGACTGACAGGGATCAATGAGCAGTTCTTC. This translates into CASRLTGINEQFF.

This clone was seen a few times. This chain connects TRBV7-2 to TRBJ1-1; the D is unclear. The CDR3 consists of 15 residues. The germline V gene encodes CDR1 SGHTA and CDR2 FQGNSA. Trimming removed 0 bases at V and 5 bases at J, with 13 bases between. The CDR3 protein is CASSLASQVRTEAFF. The CDR3 region has the DNA TGTGCCAGCAGCTTAGCTTCTCAGGTTAGGACTGAAGCTTTCTTT.

This clone occurred once. The chain uses TRBV6-1 and TRBJ1-2, with D hard to call. Germline V gene sequence: CDR1 MNHNS, CDR2 SASEGT. The V end lost 2 bases, the J end lost 0 bases, and 10 bases lay between the germline ends. This CDR3 has 15 amino acids. CDR3 in amino acids: CASSEFDPANYGYTF. CDR3 DNA sequence: TGTGCCAGCAGTGAATTTGACCCAGCTAACTATGGCTACACCTTC.

CDR3 sequence (DNA): TGCGCCAGCAGCTTGGATATCCCTCGGGGGGGGACGGATGGTGCCCACAATGAGCAGTTCTTC. This translates into CASSLDIPRGGTDGAHNEQFF. The gene calls are TRBV5-1 and TRBJ2-1; TRBD2 matches at 8 bases. The germline gives CDR1 SGHRS, CDR2 YFSETQ. V shed 0 bases and J 5 bases; nucleotides not matched to a gene: 22. CDR3 length: 21 residues. Using reference TRBV5-1 and TRBJ2-1 for the parts outside the CDR3, the full variable domain is KAGVTQTPRYLIKTRGQQVTLSCSPISGHRSVSWYQQTPGQGLQFLFEYFSETQRNKGNFPGRFSGRQFSNSRSEMNVSTLELGDSALYLCASSLDIPRGGTDGAHNEQFFGPGTRLTVL.

This clone occurred a few times. The rearrangement joins TRBV27 to TRBJ1-5; possible D gene TRBD1, 6 bases. CDR3 length: 13 amino acids. V was shortened by 3 bases and J by 9 bases, with 12 bases between the two germline ends. Per germline, CDR1 MNHEY and CDR2 SMNVEV (reference sequence). Written as DNA, the CDR3 is TGTGCCAGCAGTTTCGGCGGGGGCCGGCCCCAGCATTTT. Protein product: CASSFGGGRPQHF.

The chain combines TRBV6-5 with TRBJ1-6; D is undetermined. The V gene's germline CDR1 is MNHEY and CDR2 SVGAGI. CDR3 length equals 14 residues. The ends were cut back, 9 bases at V and 0 bases at J, with 9 bases in the middle. CDR3 sequence: CASQKSSYNSPLHF. CDR3 coding DNA: TGTGCCAGTCAAAAGAGCTCCTATAATTCACCCCTCCACTTT.

V gene TRBV2 combines with J gene TRBJ1-1, with TRBD1 matching 7 bases. There are 15 residues in the CDR3. The V segment lost 7 bases and the J segment 0 bases; nucleotides outside the gene matches: 8. The germline gives CDR1 SNHLY, CDR2 FYNNEI. CDR3 in DNA: TGTGCCAGCACTGGGGACAGCCCACTGAACACTGAAGCTTTCTTT. Its protein is CASTGDSPLNTEAFF.

The J gene is TRBJ2-1, the V gene TRBV12-3 or TRBV12-4; possible D gene TRBD2, 6 bases. Trimming left V 7 bases short and J 8 bases short, with 12 bases between. The CDR3 is 12 residues long. Written as DNA, the CDR3 is TGTGCCAGCACCAAAATAGCGGATGAGCAGTTCTTC. Translated, it gives CASTKIADEQFF.

The chain carries TRBV29-1 and TRBJ2-7; 9 bases align to TRBD2. The CDR3 is made up of 11 amino acids. V lost 7 bases and J lost 6; bases outside the gene matches: 4. CDR1 is SQVTM and CDR2 is ANQGSEA in the germline V gene. The CDR3 protein is CSGTSGPEQYF. The CDR3 DNA follows: TGCAGCGGTACTAGCGGGCCCGAGCAGTACTTC.

The genes are TRBV11-3 and TRBJ2-1; D is perhaps TRBD2 (6 bases). The CDR3 has 15 residues. V was trimmed by 1 base and J by 6 bases, leaving 13 bases between them. The germline V gene encodes CDR1 SGHNT and CDR2 YENEEA. CDR3 sequence reads: CASSLGGDRGNEQFF. The CDR3, as DNA: TGTGCCAGCAGCTTAGGGGGGGACCGCGGCAATGAGCAGTTCTTC.

In this sample, this clone turned up once. The junction does not match germline at one end; this may be a read error. The chain employs TRBV13 and TRBJ2-7; TRBD1 might be the D (6 bases). The CDR3 totals 16 residues. CDR1 PRHDT and CDR2 FYEKMQ come from the germline V gene (reference sequence). The DNA for the CDR3 is TGTGCCAGCAGCCTAGGGACACTCGCCCTCTCCTACGAGCAGTACTTC. Its protein product is CASSLGTLALSYEQYF.

The chain recombines TRBV19 with TRBJ1-6; weak D call: TRBD1 (5 bases). CDR3 length: 15 amino acids. Germline loops: CDR1 LNHDA, CDR2 SQIVND (reference sequence). The germline V and J ends were trimmed by 6 bases and 10 bases, with 19 bases remaining between them. CDR3 sequence (DNA): TGTGCCAGTAGCACCGAAAGAGGGGTCCGGTCACCCCTCCACTTT. Residues: CASSTERGVRSPLHF.

The V and J genes are TRBV5-1 and TRBJ1-2; possibly TRBD1 for D (6 bases). Germline V lookup: CDR1 SGHRS, CDR2 YFSETQ. The V end was cut by 0 bases, the J end by 12 bases, with 18 bases between. This CDR3 has 14 amino acids. As DNA, the CDR3 is TGCGCCAGCAGCTTGGATACGGGGACACAGGAGAACACCTTC. Its translation: CASSLDTGTQENTF.

This clone was picked up a small number of times. The chain is built from TRBV4-1 and TRBJ2-7; D is unclear. CDR3 length equals 16 residues. Per germline, CDR1 MGHRA and CDR2 YSYEKL. V gave up 1 base and J gave up 3 bases, with 16 bases separating them. The CDR3 nucleotides read TGCGCCAGCAGCCAAGGCGCGGCAGGCAACTTCTACGAGCAGTACTTC. Protein product: CASSQGAAGNFYEQYF.

The genes are TRBV14 and TRBJ2-5; 7 bases align to TRBD2. The trim removed 0 bases at V and 5 bases at J, leaving 3 bases unmatched. The CDR3 sequence is 14 residues long. Germline loops: CDR1 SGHDN, CDR2 FVKESK. DNA of the CDR3: TGTGCCAGCAGCCAAGATGTCGGGGGGGAGACCCAGTACTTC. Its protein is CASSQDVGGETQYF.

This rearrangement joins TRBV2 to TRBJ2-3; 7 nucleotides agree with TRBD2. The CDR3 is made up of 13 amino acids. From germline, CDR1 is SNHLY and CDR2 FYNNEI. V shed 7 bases, J shed 4 bases, and the junction held 5 bases outside the gene matches. The CDR3 region is CASTLLAPDTQYF. The CDR3 DNA is TGTGCCAGCACCTTACTAGCGCCAGATACGCAGTATTTT.

The chain joins TRBV28 to TRBJ1-5, with D perhaps TRBD1 (6 bases). CDR1 and CDR2 (germline): MDHEN, SYDVKM. The CDR3 has 14 amino acids. V gave up 3 bases and J gave up 6 bases, with 12 bases separating them. CDR3 in amino acids: CASSFGGAGQPQHF. DNA of the CDR3: TGTGCCAGCAGTTTTGGGGGCGCAGGTCAGCCCCAGCATTTT.

The V and J genes are TRBV5-1 and TRBJ1-2, with a possible D match to TRBD1 (5 bases). From germline, CDR1 is SGHRS and CDR2 YFSETQ. The CDR3 is 13 residues long. V lost 1 base and J 4 bases, leaving 8 bases between the germline ends. The chain's CDR3 is CASSLQGIYGYTF. Written as DNA, the CDR3 is TGCGCCAGCAGCTTGCAGGGAATCTATGGCTACACCTTC.

The V call is TRBV9, the J call TRBJ1-6, with 9 bases identical to TRBD1. Germline assignment: CDR1 SGDLS and CDR2 YYNGEE. The V segment lost 5 bases and the J segment 10 bases; nucleotides outside the gene matches: 13. There are 16 residues in the CDR3. For the CDR3, the DNA is TGTGCCAGCAGTCGGGGGGACAGGGTGTCGGGATCACCCCTCCACTTT. It specifies CASSRGDRVSGSPLHF.

The chain is built from TRBV3-1 (or the pseudogene TRBV3-2) and TRBJ2-3, with D uncertain. V was cut by 5 bases and J by 2 bases, with 8 bases left in between. Germline lookup yields CDR1 LGHDT and CDR2 YNNKEL (reference sequence). The CDR3 is 13 amino acids. In DNA, the CDR3 is TGTGCCAGCAGCGAAAGATACACAGATACGCAGTATTTT. Translation: CASSERYTDTQYF.

The V call is TRBV6-5, the J call TRBJ2-7; D is possibly TRBD2 (5 bases). The germline CDR1 and CDR2 sequences are MNHEY and SVGAGI. The CDR3 consists of 15 residues. The V and J ends lost 6 bases and 4 bases respectively, with 19 bases between them. CDR3 nucleotides: TGTGCCAGCAGCCAAACGGAGGACGGCGTTTACGAGCAGTACTTC. The encoded protein is CASSQTEDGVYEQYF.

V and J are TRBV4-3 and TRBJ2-7; D possibly corresponds to TRBD2 (5 bases). The germline gives CDR1 LGHNA, CDR2 YSLEER. The CDR3 is 15 residues long. V was trimmed by 0 bases and J by 3 bases, leaving 12 bases between them. The CDR3 region has the DNA TGCGCCAGCAGCCAAGATCGAGGGCTCAGCTACGAGCAGTACTTC. It specifies CASSQDRGLSYEQYF.

This clone was detected only once. The genes are TRBV12-3 or TRBV12-4 and TRBJ2-3; D is undetermined. The CDR3 extends over 12 amino acids. The V gene lost 7 bases and the J gene lost 5 bases, with 10 bases spanning the gap. CDR3 loop: CASTDHQDTQYF. CDR3 bases: TGTGCCAGCACAGATCATCAAGATACGCAGTATTTT.

The chain is built from TRBV9 and TRBJ2-5; the match to TRBD2 covers 9 bases. The CDR3 consists of 16 residues. J gave up 1 base and V 0 bases, and 4 bases lay outside the gene matches. Germline V gene lookup returns CDR1 SGDLS and CDR2 YYNGEE. CDR3 in amino acids: CASSVDSGGTQETQYF. For the CDR3, the DNA is TGTGCCAGCAGCGTAGACAGCGGGGGGACCCAAGAGACCCAGTACTTC. Based on the CDR3 plus reference TRBV9 and TRBJ2-5, the full variable domain is DSGVTQTPKHLITATGQRVTLRCSPRSGDLSVYWYQQSLDQGLQFLIQYYNGEERAKGNILERFSAQQFPDLHSELNLSSLELGDSALYFCASSVDSGGTQETQYFGPGTRLLVL.

The chain couples TRBV4-1 to TRBJ1-1; D is unclear. CDR1 and CDR2 from the germline V gene are MGHRA and YSYEKL. V gave up 0 bases and J gave up 5 bases, with 10 bases separating them. The CDR3 has 14 residues. The CDR3 DNA follows: TGCGCCAGCAGCCAAGAGGGAGAGGGTACTGAAGCTTTCTTT. Its protein product is CASSQEGEGTEAFF.

This rearrangement joins TRBV24-1 to TRBJ2-7; 7 bases are a match to TRBD1. The V and J ends lost 2 bases and 3 bases, in that order; junction bases with no gene match: 0. This CDR3 is built from 13 residues. Germline CDR1 reads KGHDR; CDR2 reads SFDVKD. The DNA of the CDR3 is TGTGCCACCAGTGATTGGGACAGCTACGAGCAGTACTTC. Residues: CATSDWDSYEQYF.